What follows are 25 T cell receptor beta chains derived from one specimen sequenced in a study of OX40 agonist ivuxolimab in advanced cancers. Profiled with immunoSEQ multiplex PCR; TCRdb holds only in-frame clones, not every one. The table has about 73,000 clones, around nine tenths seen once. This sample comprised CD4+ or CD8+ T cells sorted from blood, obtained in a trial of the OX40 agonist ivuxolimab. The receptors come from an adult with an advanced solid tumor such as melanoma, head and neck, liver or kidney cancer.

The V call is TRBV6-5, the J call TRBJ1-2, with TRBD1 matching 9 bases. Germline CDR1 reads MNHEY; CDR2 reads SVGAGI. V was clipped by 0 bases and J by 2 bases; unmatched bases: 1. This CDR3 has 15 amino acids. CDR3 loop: CASSYSTGGNYGYTF. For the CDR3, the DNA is TGTGCCAGCAGTTACTCGACAGGGGGGAACTATGGCTACACCTTC.

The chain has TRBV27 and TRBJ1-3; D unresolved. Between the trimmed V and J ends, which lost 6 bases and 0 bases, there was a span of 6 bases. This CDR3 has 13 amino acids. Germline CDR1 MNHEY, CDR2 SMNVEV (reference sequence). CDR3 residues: CASRGHSGNTIYF. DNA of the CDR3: TGTGCCAGCAGGGGCCACTCTGGAAACACCATATATTTT.

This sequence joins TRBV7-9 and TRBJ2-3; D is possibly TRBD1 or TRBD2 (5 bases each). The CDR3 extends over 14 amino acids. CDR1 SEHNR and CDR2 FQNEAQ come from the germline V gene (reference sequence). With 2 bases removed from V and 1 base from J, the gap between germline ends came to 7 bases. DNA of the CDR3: TGTGCCAGCAGCTTACAGGGACGCACAGATACGCAGTATTTT. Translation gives CASSLQGRTDTQYF. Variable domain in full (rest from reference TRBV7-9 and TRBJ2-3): DTGVSQNPRHKITKRGQNVTFRCDPISEHNRLYWYRQTLGQGPEFLTYFQNEAQLEKSRLLSDRFSAERPKGSFSTLEIQRTEQGDSAMYLCASSLQGRTDTQYFGPGTRLTVL.

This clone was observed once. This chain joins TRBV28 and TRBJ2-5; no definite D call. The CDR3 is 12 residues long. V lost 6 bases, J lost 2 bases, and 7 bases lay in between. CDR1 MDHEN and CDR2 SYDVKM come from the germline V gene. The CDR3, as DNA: TGTGCCAGCAGCTCGGCGCAAGAGACCCAGTACTTC. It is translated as CASSSAQETQYF.

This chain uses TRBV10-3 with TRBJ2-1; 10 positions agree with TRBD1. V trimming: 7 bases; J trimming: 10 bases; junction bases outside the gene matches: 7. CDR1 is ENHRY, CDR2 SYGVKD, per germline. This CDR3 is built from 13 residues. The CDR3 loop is CAITTPGQGEQFF. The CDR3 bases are TGTGCCATCACCACCCCGGGACAGGGGGAGCAGTTCTTC.

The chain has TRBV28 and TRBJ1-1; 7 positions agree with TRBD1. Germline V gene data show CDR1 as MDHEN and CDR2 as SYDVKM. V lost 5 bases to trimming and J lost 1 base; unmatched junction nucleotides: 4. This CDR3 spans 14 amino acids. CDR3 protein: CASSQGTANTEAFF. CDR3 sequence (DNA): TGTGCCAGCAGTCAAGGGACAGCGAACACTGAAGCTTTCTTT. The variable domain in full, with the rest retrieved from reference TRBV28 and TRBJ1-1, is DVKVTQSSRYLVKRTGEKVFLECVQDMDHENMFWYRQDPGLGLRLIYFSYDVKMKEKGDIPEGYSVSREKKERFSLILESASTNQTSMYLCASSQGTANTEAFFGQGTRLTVV.

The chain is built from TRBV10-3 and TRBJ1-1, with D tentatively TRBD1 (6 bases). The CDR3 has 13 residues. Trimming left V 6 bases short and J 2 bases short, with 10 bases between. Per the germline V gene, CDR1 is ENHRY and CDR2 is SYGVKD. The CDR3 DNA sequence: TGTGCCATCAGGGACGGGACAAACACTGAAGCTTTCTTT. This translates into CAIRDGTNTEAFF.

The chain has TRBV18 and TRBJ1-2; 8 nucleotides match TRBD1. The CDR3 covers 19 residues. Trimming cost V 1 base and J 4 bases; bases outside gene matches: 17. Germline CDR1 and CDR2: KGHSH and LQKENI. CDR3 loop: CASSPRLTGGVTAGYGYTF. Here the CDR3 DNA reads TGTGCCAGCTCACCACGATTAACAGGGGGAGTCACCGCTGGCTATGGCTACACCTTC. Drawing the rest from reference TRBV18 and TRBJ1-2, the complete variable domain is NAGVMQNPRHLVRRRGQEARLRCSPMKGHSHVYWYRQLPEEGLKFMVYLQKENIIDESGMPKERFSAEFPKEGPSILRIQQVVRGDSAAYFCASSPRLTGGVTAGYGYTFGSGTRLTVV.

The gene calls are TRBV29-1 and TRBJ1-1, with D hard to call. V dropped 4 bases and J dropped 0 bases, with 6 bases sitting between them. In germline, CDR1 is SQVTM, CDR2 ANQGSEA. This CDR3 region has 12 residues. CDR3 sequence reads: CSVVPMNTEAFF. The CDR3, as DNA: TGCAGCGTTGTCCCGATGAACACTGAAGCTTTCTTT.

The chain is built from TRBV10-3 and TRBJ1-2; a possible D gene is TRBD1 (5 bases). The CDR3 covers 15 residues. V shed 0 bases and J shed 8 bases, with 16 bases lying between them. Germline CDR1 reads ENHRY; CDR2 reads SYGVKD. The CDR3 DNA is TGTGCCATCAGTGAGTCGATTTCAAAGACAGAAGGCTACACCTTC. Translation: CAISESISKTEGYTF.

In DNA form, the CDR3 reads TGCGCCAGCAGCTTTGGGGGGTCTACTAGCACAGATACGCAGTATTTT. It translates to CASSFGGSTSTDTQYF. The chain employs TRBV5-1 and TRBJ2-3; possible D gene TRBD2, 6 bases. Germline CDR1 reads SGHRS; CDR2 reads YFSETQ. Trimming removed 2 bases at V and 0 bases at J, with 13 bases between. This CDR3 is built from 16 residues.

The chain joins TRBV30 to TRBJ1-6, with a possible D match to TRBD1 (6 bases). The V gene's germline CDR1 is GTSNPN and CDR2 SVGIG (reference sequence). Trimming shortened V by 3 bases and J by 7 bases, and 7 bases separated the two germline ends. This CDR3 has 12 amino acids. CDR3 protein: CAWRDRNSPLHF. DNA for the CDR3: TGTGCCTGGAGGGACAGAAATTCACCCCTCCACTTT. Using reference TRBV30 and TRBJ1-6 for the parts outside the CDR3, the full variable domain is SQTIHQWPATLVQPVGSPLSLECTVEGTSNPNLYWYRQAAGRGLQLLFYSVGIGQISSEVPQNLSASRPQDRQFILSSKKLLLSDSGFYLCAWRDRNSPLHFGNGTRLTVT.

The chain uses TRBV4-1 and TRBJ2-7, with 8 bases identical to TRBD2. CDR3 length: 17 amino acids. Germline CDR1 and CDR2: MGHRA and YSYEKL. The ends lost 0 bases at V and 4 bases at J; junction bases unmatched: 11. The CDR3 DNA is TGCGCCAGCAGCCAAGACCCTCCGGGCGGGAGGAAATACGAGCAGTACTTC. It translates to CASSQDPPGGRKYEQYF.

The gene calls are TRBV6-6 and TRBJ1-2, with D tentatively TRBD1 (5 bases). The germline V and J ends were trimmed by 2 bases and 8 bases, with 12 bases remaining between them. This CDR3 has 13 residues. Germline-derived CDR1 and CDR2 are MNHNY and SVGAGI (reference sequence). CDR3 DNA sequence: TGTGCCAGCAGTTACCAAGGGGCAGCGGGCTACACCTTC. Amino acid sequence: CASSYQGAAGYTF.

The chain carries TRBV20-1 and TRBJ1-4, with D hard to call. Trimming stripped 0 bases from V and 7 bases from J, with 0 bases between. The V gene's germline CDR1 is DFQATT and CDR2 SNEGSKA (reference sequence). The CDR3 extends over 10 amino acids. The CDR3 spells CSARDEKLFF. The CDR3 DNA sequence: TGCAGTGCTAGAGATGAAAAACTGTTTTTT.

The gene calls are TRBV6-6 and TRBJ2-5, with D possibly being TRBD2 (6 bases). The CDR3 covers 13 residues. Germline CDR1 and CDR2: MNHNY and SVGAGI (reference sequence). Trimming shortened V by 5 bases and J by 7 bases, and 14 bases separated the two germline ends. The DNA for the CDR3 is TGTGCCAGCAGTCAATCTTTTAGCGGGACCCAGTACTTC. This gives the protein CASSQSFSGTQYF.

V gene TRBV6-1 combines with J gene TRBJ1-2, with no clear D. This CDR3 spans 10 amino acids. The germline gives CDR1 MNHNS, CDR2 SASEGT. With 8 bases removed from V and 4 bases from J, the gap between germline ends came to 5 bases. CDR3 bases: TGTGCCAGCGGGCTCTATGGCTACACCTTC. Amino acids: CASGLYGYTF.

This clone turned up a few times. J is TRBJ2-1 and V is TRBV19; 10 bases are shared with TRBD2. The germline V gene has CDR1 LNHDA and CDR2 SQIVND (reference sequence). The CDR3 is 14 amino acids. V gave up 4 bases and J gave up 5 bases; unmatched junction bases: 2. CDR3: CASSRGLAHNEQFF. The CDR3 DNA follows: TGTGCCAGTAGTAGGGGACTAGCGCACAATGAGCAGTTCTTC.

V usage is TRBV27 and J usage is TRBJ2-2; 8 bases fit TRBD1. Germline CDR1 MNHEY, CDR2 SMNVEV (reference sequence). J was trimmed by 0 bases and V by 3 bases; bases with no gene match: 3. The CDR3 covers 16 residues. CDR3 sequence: CASSLGTGANTGELFF. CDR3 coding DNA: TGTGCCAGCAGTTTGGGGACAGGCGCGAACACCGGGGAGCTGTTTTTT.

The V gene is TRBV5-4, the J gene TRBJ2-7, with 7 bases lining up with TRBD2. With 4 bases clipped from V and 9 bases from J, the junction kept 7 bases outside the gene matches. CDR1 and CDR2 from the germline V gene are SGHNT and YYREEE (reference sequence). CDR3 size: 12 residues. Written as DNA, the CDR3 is TGTGCCAGCAGCCTCGGGGGGACGCGGCAGTACTTC. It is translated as CASSLGGTRQYF.

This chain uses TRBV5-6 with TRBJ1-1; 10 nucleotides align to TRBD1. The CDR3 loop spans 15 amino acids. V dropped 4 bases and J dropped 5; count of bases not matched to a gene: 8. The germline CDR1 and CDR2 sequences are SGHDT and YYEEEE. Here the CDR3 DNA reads TGTGCCAGCAGCCCATGGGACAGGGGAGGGACTGAAGCTTTCTTT. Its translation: CASSPWDRGGTEAFF.

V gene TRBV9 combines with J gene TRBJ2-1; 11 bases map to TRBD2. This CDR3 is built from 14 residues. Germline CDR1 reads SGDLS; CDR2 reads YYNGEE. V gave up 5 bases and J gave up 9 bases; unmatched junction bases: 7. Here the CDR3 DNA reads TGTGCCAGCAGTATAGCGGGGGGGTATGGTGAGCAGTTCTTC. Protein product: CASSIAGGYGEQFF.

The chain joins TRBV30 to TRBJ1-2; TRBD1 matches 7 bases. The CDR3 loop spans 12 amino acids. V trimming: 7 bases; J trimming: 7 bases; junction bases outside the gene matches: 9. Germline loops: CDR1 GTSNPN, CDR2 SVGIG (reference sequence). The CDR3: CASSRQGPGYTF. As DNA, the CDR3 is TGTGCCTCCTCCAGACAGGGTCCTGGCTACACCTTC.

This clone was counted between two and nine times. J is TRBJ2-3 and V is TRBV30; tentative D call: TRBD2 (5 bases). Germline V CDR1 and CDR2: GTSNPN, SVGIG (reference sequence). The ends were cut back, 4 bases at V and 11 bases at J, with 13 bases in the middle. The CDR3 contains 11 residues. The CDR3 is CAWTITAVQYF. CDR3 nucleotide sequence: TGTGCCTGGACAATTACAGCGGTGCAGTATTTT. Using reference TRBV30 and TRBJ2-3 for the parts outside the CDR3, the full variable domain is SQTIHQWPATLVQPVGSPLSLECTVEGTSNPNLYWYRQAAGRGLQLLFYSVGIGQISSEVPQNLSASRPQDRQFILSSKKLLLSDSGFYLCAWTITAVQYFGPGTRLTVL.

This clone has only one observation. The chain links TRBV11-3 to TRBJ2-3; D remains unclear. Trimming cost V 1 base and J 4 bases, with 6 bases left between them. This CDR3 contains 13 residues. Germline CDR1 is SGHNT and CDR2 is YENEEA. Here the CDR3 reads CASSLVTSDTQYF. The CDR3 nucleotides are TGTGCCAGCAGCTTAGTTACCTCAGATACGCAGTATTTT.